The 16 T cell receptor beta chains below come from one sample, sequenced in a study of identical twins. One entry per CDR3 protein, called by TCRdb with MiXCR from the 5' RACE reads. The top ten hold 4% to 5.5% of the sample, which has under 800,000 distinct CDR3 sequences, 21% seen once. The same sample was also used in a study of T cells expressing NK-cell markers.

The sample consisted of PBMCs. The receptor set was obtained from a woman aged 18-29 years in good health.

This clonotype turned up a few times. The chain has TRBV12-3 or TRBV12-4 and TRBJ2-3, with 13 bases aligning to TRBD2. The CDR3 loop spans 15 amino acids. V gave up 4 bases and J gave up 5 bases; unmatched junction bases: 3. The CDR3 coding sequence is TGTGCCAGCAGTTGGACTAGCGGGAGTCAAGATACGCAGTATTTT. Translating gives CASSWTSGSQDTQYF.

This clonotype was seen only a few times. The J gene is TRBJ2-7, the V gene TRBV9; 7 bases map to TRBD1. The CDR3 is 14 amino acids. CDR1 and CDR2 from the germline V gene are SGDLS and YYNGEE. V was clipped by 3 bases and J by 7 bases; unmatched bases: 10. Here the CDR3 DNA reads TGTGCCAGCAGCGCCGGGACAGCAGGTCGAGAGCAGTACTTC. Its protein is CASSAGTAGREQYF. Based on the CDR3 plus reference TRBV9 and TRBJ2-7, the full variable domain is DSGVTQTPKHLITATGQRVTLRCSPRSGDLSVYWYQQSLDQGLQFLIQYYNGEERAKGNILERFSAQQFPDLHSELNLSSLELGDSALYFCASSAGTAGREQYFGPGTRLTVT.

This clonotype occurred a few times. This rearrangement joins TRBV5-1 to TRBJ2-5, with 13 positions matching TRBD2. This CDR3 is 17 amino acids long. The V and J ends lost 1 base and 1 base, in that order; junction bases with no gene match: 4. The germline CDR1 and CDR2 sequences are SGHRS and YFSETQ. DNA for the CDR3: TGCGCCAGCAGCTTGCCCAGGACTAGCGGGAGCCAAGAGACCCAGTACTTC. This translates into CASSLPRTSGSQETQYF.

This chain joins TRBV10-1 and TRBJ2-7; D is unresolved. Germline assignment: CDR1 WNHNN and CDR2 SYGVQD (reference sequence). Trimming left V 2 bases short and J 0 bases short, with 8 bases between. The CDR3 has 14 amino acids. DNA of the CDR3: TGCGCCAGCAGTGAGAGCCCGGCCTCCTACGAGCAGTACTTC. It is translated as CASSESPASYEQYF.

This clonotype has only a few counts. The CDR3 region is CATSSQGDDTEAFF. Written as DNA, the CDR3 is TGTGCCACCAGCTCACAGGGGGACGACACTGAAGCTTTCTTT. The J gene is TRBJ1-1, the V gene TRBV15, with 8 nucleotides matching TRBD1. This CDR3 comprises 14 residues. The J segment lost 3 bases and the V segment lost 5 bases, leaving 5 bases of the junction unmatched. In germline, CDR1 is LNHNV, CDR2 YYDKDF (reference sequence).

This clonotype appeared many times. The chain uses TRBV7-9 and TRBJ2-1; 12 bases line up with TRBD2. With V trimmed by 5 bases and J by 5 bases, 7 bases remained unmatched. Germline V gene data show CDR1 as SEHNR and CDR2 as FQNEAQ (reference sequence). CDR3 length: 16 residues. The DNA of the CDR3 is TGTGCCAGCAGCCAGAAGACTAGCGGGGGCAACAATGAGCAGTTCTTC. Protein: CASSQKTSGGNNEQFF.

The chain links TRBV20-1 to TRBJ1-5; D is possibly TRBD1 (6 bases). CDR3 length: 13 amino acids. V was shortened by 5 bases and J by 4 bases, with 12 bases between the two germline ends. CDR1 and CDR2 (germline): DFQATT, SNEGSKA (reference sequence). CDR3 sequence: CSARRTVNQPQHF. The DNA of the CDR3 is TGCAGTGCTCGCAGGACAGTTAATCAGCCCCAGCATTTT.

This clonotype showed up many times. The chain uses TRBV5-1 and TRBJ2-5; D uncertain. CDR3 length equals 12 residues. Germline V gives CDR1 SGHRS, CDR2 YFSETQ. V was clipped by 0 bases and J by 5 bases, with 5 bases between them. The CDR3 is CASSLVGETQYF. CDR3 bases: TGCGCCAGCAGCTTGGTCGGGGAGACCCAGTACTTC.

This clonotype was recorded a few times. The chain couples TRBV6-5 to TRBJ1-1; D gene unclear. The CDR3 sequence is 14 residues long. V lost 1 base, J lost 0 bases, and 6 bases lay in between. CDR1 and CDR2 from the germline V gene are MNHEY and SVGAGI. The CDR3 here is CASSYYSLNTEAFF. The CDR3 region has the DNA TGTGCCAGCAGTTACTACAGCCTGAACACTGAAGCTTTCTTT.

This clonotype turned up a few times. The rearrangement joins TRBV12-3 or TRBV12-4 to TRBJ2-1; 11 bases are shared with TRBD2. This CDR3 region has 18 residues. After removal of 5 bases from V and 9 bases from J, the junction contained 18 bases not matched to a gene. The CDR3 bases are TGTGCCAGCAGTAAACCTAGGACCGGGACTAGCGGCAGGGGTGAGCAGTTCTTC. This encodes CASSKPRTGTSGRGEQFF.

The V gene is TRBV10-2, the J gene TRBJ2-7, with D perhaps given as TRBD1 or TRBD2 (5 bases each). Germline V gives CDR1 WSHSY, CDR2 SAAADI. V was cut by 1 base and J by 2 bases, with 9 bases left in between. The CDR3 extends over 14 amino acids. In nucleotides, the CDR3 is TGCGCCAGCAGTGAGTATAGGGACGCCTACGAGCAGTACTTC. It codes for CASSEYRDAYEQYF.

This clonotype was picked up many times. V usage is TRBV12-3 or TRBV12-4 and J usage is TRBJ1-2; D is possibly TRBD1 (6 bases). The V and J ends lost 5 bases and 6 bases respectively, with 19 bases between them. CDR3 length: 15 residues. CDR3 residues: CASSPSGGAGDGYTF. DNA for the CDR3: TGTGCCAGCAGTCCCTCCGGGGGGGCCGGGGATGGCTACACCTTC.

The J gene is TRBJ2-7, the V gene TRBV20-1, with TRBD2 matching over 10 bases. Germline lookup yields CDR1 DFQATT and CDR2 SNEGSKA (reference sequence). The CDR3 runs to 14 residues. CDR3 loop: CSVASGSPSYEQYF. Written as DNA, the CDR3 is TGCAGCGTGGCTAGCGGGAGCCCGTCCTACGAGCAGTACTTC.

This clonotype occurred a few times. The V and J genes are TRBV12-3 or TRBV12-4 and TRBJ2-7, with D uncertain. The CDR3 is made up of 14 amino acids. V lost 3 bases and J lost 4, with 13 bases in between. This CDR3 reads CASSFLTKLYEQYF. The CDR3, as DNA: TGTGCCAGCAGTTTTCTCACCAAACTTTACGAGCAGTACTTC.

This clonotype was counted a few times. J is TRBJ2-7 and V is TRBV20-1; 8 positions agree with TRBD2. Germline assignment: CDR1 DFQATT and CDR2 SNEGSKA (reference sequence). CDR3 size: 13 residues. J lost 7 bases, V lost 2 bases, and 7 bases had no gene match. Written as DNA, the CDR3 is TGCAGTGCTAGACTACCCCGGGGGGGAGAGCAGTACTTC. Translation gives CSARLPRGGEQYF.

This chain's CDR3 is CSAIGTGRRDGYTF. DNA of the CDR3: TGCAGTGCTATCGGGACAGGCCGGCGGGATGGCTACACCTTC. This chain connects TRBV20-1 to TRBJ1-2; the match to TRBD1 covers 8 bases. Trimming at V came to 4 bases and at J to 6 bases, leaving 10 bases not matched to a gene. Germline V CDR1 and CDR2: DFQATT, SNEGSKA (reference sequence). CDR3 length: 14 amino acids.